A single sample gave rise to the 13 T cell receptor beta chains below, sequenced in a study of shared clonotypes between healthy human individuals. The data were produced by immunoSEQ multiplex PCR, yet TCRdb's version contains in-frame clones alone and is incomplete. The profile shows about 460,000 clones, around 77% of them singletons. Material for sequencing was PBMCs. The receptor set was obtained from a woman aged 40 to 55 in good health. Some clones in this sample may be carry-over from other donors' samples.

The chain links TRBV7-8 to TRBJ2-3; 12 bases are shared with TRBD2. The CDR3 spans 16 residues. With V trimmed by 6 bases and J by 6 bases, 10 bases remained unmatched. Germline CDR1 and CDR2: SGHVS and FQNEAQ. The chain's CDR3 is CASRKGQTSGSDTQYF. The CDR3, as DNA: TGTGCCAGCAGAAAGGGGCAGACTAGCGGGAGCGATACGCAGTATTTT. The full variable domain, rest sourced from reference TRBV7-8 and TRBJ2-3, is GAGVSQSPRYKVAKRGQDVALRCDPISGHVSLFWYQQALGQGPEFLTYFQNEAQLDKSGLPSDRFFAERPEGSVSTLKIQRTQQEDSAVYLCASRKGQTSGSDTQYFGPGTRLTVL.

Details on this clone: A read error likely explains this, since a far larger clone differs by one base. V and J are TRBV5-6 and TRBJ2-7, with a tentative D call TRBD1 (7 bases). The CDR3 totals 13 residues. Germline V gene lookup returns CDR1 SGHDT and CDR2 YYEEEE. As DNA, the CDR3 is TGTGCCACCAACCAGGGGGGAATCTACGAGCGGTACTTC. Protein: CATNQGGIYERYF.

The chain carries TRBV5-1 and TRBJ1-1, with no clear D. The ends were cut back, 3 bases at V and 1 base at J, with 10 bases in the middle. Looked up from germline, CDR1 is SGHRS and CDR2 is YFSETQ. This CDR3 is 14 amino acids long. CDR3 nucleotide sequence: TGCGCCAGCAGCTCCCGGGGTCGGAACACTGAAGCTTTCTTT. Its protein is CASSSRGRNTEAFF.

The chain is built from TRBV9 and TRBJ1-3; 12 bases map to TRBD1. V was pared by 2 bases and J by 11 bases, with 8 bases of the junction left unmatched. CDR3 length: 15 residues. Per germline, CDR1 SGDLS and CDR2 YYNGEE. This chain's CDR3 is CASSVSGTGGSAIYF. The DNA of the CDR3 is TGTGCCAGCAGCGTTTCCGGGACAGGGGGCTCAGCCATATATTTT.

This sequence joins TRBV7-9 and TRBJ2-7; 7 bases are shared with TRBD1. The J segment lost 2 bases and the V segment lost 4 bases, leaving 11 bases of the junction unmatched. Germline values: CDR1 SEHNR, CDR2 FQNEAQ (reference sequence). The CDR3 extends over 16 amino acids. Written as DNA, the CDR3 is TGTGCCAGCAGCTCCCCTAGAACAGGGGCGGCCTACGAGCAGTACTTC. Amino acid sequence: CASSSPRTGAAYEQYF.

This clone occurred many times. The chain carries TRBV6-4 and TRBJ2-3; maybe TRBD1 (5 bases). The CDR3 covers 13 residues. Germline values: CDR1 MRHNA, CDR2 SNTAGT. Trimming removed 6 bases from V and 2 bases from J, with 9 bases in between. In nucleotides, the CDR3 is TGTGCCAGCAGCAGGGAACTCACAGATACGCAGTATTTT. Protein: CASSRELTDTQYF.

The chain links TRBV7-8 to TRBJ2-2; perhaps D is TRBD1 or TRBD2 (5 bases each). V was trimmed by 5 bases and J by 3 bases, leaving 19 bases between them. The CDR3 has 17 residues. Germline V gene lookup returns CDR1 SGHVS and CDR2 FQNEAQ. The CDR3 sequence is CASSPIGRGVDTGELFF. CDR3 DNA: TGTGCCAGCAGCCCTATTGGAAGGGGAGTAGACACCGGGGAGCTGTTTTTT. The full variable domain, with the rest looked up from reference TRBV7-8 and TRBJ2-2, is GAGVSQSPRYKVAKRGQDVALRCDPISGHVSLFWYQQALGQGPEFLTYFQNEAQLDKSGLPSDRFFAERPEGSVSTLKIQRTQQEDSAVYLCASSPIGRGVDTGELFFGEGSRLTVL.

The CDR3 sequence is CASSQTGGVYGYTF. The CDR3 region has the DNA TGTGCCAGCAGTCAGACAGGGGGGGTTTATGGCTACACCTTC. The chain employs TRBV6-5 and TRBJ1-2, with TRBD1 matching over 9 bases. The V segment lost 5 bases and the J segment 5 bases; nucleotides outside the gene matches: 6. This CDR3 has 14 residues. Germline V lookup: CDR1 MNHEY, CDR2 SVGAGI.

This sequence joins TRBV5-1 and TRBJ2-7; D unresolved. The CDR3 covers 12 residues. With 3 bases removed from V and 3 bases from J, the gap between germline ends came to 7 bases. CDR1 SGHRS and CDR2 YFSETQ come from the germline V gene. CDR3 amino acids: CASSSSLYEQYF. In nucleotides, the CDR3 is TGCGCCAGCAGCTCCTCCCTCTACGAGCAGTACTTC.

A word on this clone: One base separates it from a far larger clone, so it is likely a read error. Other DNA sequences in the sample encode the same CDR3. Here the CDR3 DNA reads TGCAGCGTTGTAGGAGGGAATGAGCAGTTCTTC. It specifies CSVVGGNEQFF. The V gene is TRBV29-1, the J gene TRBJ2-1; a weak D match, TRBD2 (6 bases). The CDR3 has 11 residues. Deletions cut 4 bases from V and 7 bases from J, with 8 bases between. Per the germline V gene, CDR1 is SQVTM and CDR2 is ANQGSEA.

This clone was observed a few times. As DNA, the CDR3 is TGTGCCAGCAGCCCCCGCTGGGTGTATAGCAATCAGCCCCAGCATTTT. Protein sequence: CASSPRWVYSNQPQHF. This chain connects TRBV21-1 to TRBJ1-5. TRBV21-1 is a recognized pseudogene. This CDR3 has 16 amino acids.

Remarks on this clone: The same CDR3 also results from other DNA sequences found in this sample. The rearrangement joins TRBV28 to TRBJ1-2; 10 bases agree with TRBD1. Germline CDR1 MDHEN, CDR2 SYDVKM. CDR3 length: 14 residues. Unmatched junction bases numbered 6, after V lost 3 bases and J lost 8 bases. The CDR3 region is CASSFDRGRRGYTF. CDR3 coding DNA: TGTGCCAGCAGTTTCGACAGGGGGCGTCGGGGCTACACCTTC.

The chain joins TRBV14 to TRBJ2-7, with D perhaps matching TRBD2 (6 bases). The ends were cut back, 4 bases at V and 7 bases at J, with 17 bases in the middle. CDR1 SGHDN and CDR2 FVKESK come from the germline V gene. The CDR3 totals 14 residues. CDR3 DNA sequence: TGTGCCAGCAGCCTCGTGGGAGGTAGGTCGGAGCAGTACTTC. Translated: CASSLVGGRSEQYF. Variable domain in full (rest from reference TRBV14 and TRBJ2-7): EAGVTQFPSHSVIEKGQTVTLRCDPISGHDNLYWYRRVMGKEIKFLLHFVKESKQDESGMPNNRFLAERTGGTYSTLKVQPAELEDSGVYFCASSLVGGRSEQYFGPGTRLTVT.